What follows is one TCR beta chain and its context. Antigen specificity is unknown. This was the immunoSEQ version 4 assay in survey mode. Genomic DNA was diluted to 10 ng/uL, up to 1 ug per sample. Only in-frame clones appear in the TCRdb table, and some are missing; sequencing was by immunoSEQ multiplex PCR. The data show about 51,000 clones, just under 90% seen once. This entry is derived from a study of persistence of HIV-infected CD4 T cells. CDR1 and CDR2 (germline): MNHEY, SVGAGI. The CDR3 has 15 residues. Trimming left V 6 bases short and J 4 bases short, with 17 bases between. Cells were stimulated nonspecifically with anti-CD3/anti-CD28 magnetic beads. Sorting selected CD4+ T cells upregulating both CD40 ligand and CD69. Donors had CD4+ T cell counts above 400 cells/uL and were CMV-seropositive.

The source material was CD4+ T cells sorted from PBMCs after approximately 19-hour stimulation, sampled from a patient who received antiretroviral therapy. The receptor comes from an adult woman with HIV who was CMV-seropositive. The rearrangement joins TRBV6-5 to TRBJ2-3; D remains unclear. CDR3 protein: CASSRGRPPADTQYF. The DNA of the CDR3 is TGTGCCAGCAGCCGAGGACGGCCCCCGGCAGATACGCAGTATTTT.